Each of the 22 T cell receptor beta chains below was sequenced from the same sample in a study of blood T cell repertoires in COVID-19. The data were produced by immunoSEQ multiplex PCR, yet TCRdb's version contains in-frame clones alone and is incomplete. The sample carries approximately 12,000 clones, around three quarters recorded once. What was sequenced was peripheral blood. Every receptor here comes from a man between 60 and 75 years old with COVID-19, enrolled during active disease.

This sequence joins TRBV5-1 and TRBJ2-7, with 8 bases fitting TRBD2. Germline V lookup: CDR1 SGHRS, CDR2 YFSETQ. V trimming: 0 bases; J trimming: 3 bases; junction bases outside the gene matches: 5. The CDR3 is 15 amino acids. As DNA, the CDR3 is TGCGCCAGCAGCTTGGAGGGTAGCGGGGTCTACGAGCAGTACTTC. The encoded protein is CASSLEGSGVYEQYF.

The gene calls are TRBV30 and TRBJ2-7, with 7 bases matching TRBD2. The CDR3 loop spans 13 amino acids. Looked up from germline, CDR1 is GTSNPN and CDR2 is SVGIG (reference sequence). Unmatched junction bases numbered 5, after V lost 5 bases and J lost 1 base. CDR3 residues: CAWEGGRSYEQYV. CDR3 DNA: TGTGCCTGGGAAGGCGGGAGATCCTACGAGCAGTACGTC.

The chain's CDR3 is CASSLRGGSSGANVLTF. The CDR3 region has the DNA TGTGCCAGCAGCTTACGCGGGGGGAGCTCTGGGGCCAACGTCCTGACTTTC. The rearrangement links TRBV7-6 to TRBJ2-6; 8 nucleotides align to TRBD2. The CDR3 consists of 17 residues. Germline-derived CDR1 and CDR2 are SGHVS and FNYEAQ. The junction had 3 bases not matched to a gene; V was cut back by 2 bases and J by 0 bases.

V gene TRBV12-3 or TRBV12-4 combines with J gene TRBJ1-1; D is undetermined. The CDR3 has 12 amino acids. Between the trimmed V and J ends, which lost 9 bases and 0 bases, there was a span of 8 bases. The CDR3 DNA sequence: TGTGCCAGTGTGGGCATGAACACTGAAGCTTTCTTT. As protein: CASVGMNTEAFF.

This chain links TRBV28 with TRBJ2-7; 10 nucleotides align to TRBD1. Unmatched junction bases numbered 19, after V lost 2 bases and J lost 6 bases. The germline V gene encodes CDR1 MDHEN and CDR2 SYDVKM. CDR3 length: 19 residues. CDR3: CASSLVRSPSGQGSGEQYF. In DNA form, the CDR3 reads TGTGCCAGCAGTTTAGTTCGGAGTCCCTCGGGACAGGGGTCAGGCGAGCAGTACTTC.

J is TRBJ1-2 and V is TRBV5-4, with 7 bases fitting TRBD1. Germline V lookup: CDR1 SGHNT, CDR2 YYREEE (reference sequence). The CDR3 is 14 amino acids. Trimming removed 4 bases from V and 8 bases from J; junction bases left unmatched: 11. The CDR3 sequence is CASSPGLRTGGYTF. CDR3 in DNA: TGTGCCAGCAGCCCCGGACTCAGGACAGGAGGCTACACCTTC.

CDR3 sequence (DNA): TGTGCCAGCAGCCAAGATCGTGCTGACTACAGTCCTAGCACAGATACGCAGTATTTT. This translates into CASSQDRADYSPSTDTQYF. The rearrangement links TRBV3-1 (or the pseudogene TRBV3-2) to TRBJ2-3; possibly TRBD2 for D (5 bases). The germline V and J ends were trimmed by 0 bases and 0 bases, with 19 bases remaining between them. The CDR3 consists of 19 residues. Germline-derived CDR1 and CDR2 are LGHDT and YNNKEL (reference sequence).

The chain combines TRBV5-8 with TRBJ1-4, with D uncertain. CDR1 is SGHTS and CDR2 is YDEGEE in the germline V gene. The length of the CDR3 is 15 residues. Trimming cost V 2 bases and J 8 bases, with 16 bases left between them. In nucleotides, the CDR3 is TGTGCCAGCAGCTTTCGGGTCAGCGCGTACGAAAAACTGTTTTTT. Translating gives CASSFRVSAYEKLFF.

The rearrangement joins TRBV19 to TRBJ1-2; 7 positions match TRBD1. The junction had 10 bases not matched to a gene; V was cut back by 6 bases and J by 3 bases. The CDR3 spans 15 residues. CDR1 and CDR2 (germline): LNHDA, SQIVND (reference sequence). This CDR3 is CASSPGQPKYYGYTF. CDR3 DNA sequence: TGTGCCAGTAGCCCGGGACAGCCTAAATACTATGGCTACACCTTC.

This clone was observed a single time. V gene TRBV2 combines with J gene TRBJ1-5, with no clear D. Germline loops: CDR1 SNHLY, CDR2 FYNNEI. Trimming stripped 1 base from V and 8 bases from J, with 9 bases between. This CDR3 comprises 13 residues. CDR3 protein: CASSEDREKPQHF. In nucleotides, the CDR3 is TGTGCCAGCAGTGAAGATCGGGAAAAGCCCCAGCATTTT.

The chain combines TRBV19 with TRBJ2-2; 9 positions agree with TRBD1. J was trimmed by 4 bases and V by 5 bases; bases with no gene match: 8. This CDR3 has 16 amino acids. Germline CDR1 LNHDA, CDR2 SQIVND (reference sequence). DNA for the CDR3: TGTGCCAGTAGTCAGCGGACAGGGGTGGGCACCGGGGAGCTGTTTTTT. Translation: CASSQRTGVGTGELFF.

The genes are TRBV19 and TRBJ2-5; 12 bases are a match to TRBD2. The CDR3 is 17 residues long. In germline, CDR1 is LNHDA, CDR2 SQIVND (reference sequence). V lost 3 bases and J lost 3; bases outside the gene matches: 8. DNA for the CDR3: TGTGCCAGTAGTATCCGGACTAGCGGGACCCCCGAAGAGACCCAGTACTTC. It encodes CASSIRTSGTPEETQYF.

V and J are TRBV4-1 and TRBJ2-1; 9 nucleotides line up with TRBD2. Germline trimming cut 2 bases from V and 3 bases from J; bases unmatched to any gene: 5. This CDR3 region has 16 residues. CDR1 and CDR2 (germline): MGHRA, YSYEKL. The CDR3 sequence: CASSQFRTSVYNEQFF. CDR3 in DNA: TGCGCCAGCAGCCAATTCAGGACTAGCGTCTACAATGAGCAGTTCTTC.

This clone was counted a single time. The rearrangement uses TRBV7-2 and TRBJ1-2, with D tentatively TRBD1 (6 bases). V shed 5 bases and J shed 5 bases, with 18 bases lying between them. From germline, CDR1 is SGHTA and CDR2 FQGNSA. This CDR3 contains 15 residues. The CDR3 DNA reads as TGTGCCAGCAGCCCTAGCTCGGACAGAGTATATGGCTACACCTTC. Its translation: CASSPSSDRVYGYTF.

The CDR3 here is CASSRRERGGNDEQYF. CDR3 DNA: TGTGCCAGCAGCCGCAGAGAACGGGGGGGCAATGACGAGCAGTACTTC. The chain uses TRBV3-1 (or the pseudogene TRBV3-2) and TRBJ2-7; TRBD2 aligns across 8 bases. CDR1 is LGHDT, CDR2 YNNKEL, per germline (reference sequence). This CDR3 has 16 amino acids. With 4 bases clipped from V and 5 bases from J, the junction kept 13 bases outside the gene matches.

The V and J genes are TRBV4-1 and TRBJ1-1, with 7 positions matching TRBD1. CDR3 length equals 13 residues. V shed 4 bases and J 10 bases; nucleotides not matched to a gene: 9. Per the germline V gene, CDR1 is MGHRA and CDR2 is YSYEKL. CDR3 in amino acids: CASSRDSGGIAFF. CDR3 sequence (DNA): TGCGCCAGCAGCCGAGACTCAGGGGGAATAGCTTTCTTT.

The V gene is TRBV28, the J gene TRBJ2-5; 8 positions agree with TRBD2. CDR1 and CDR2 from the germline V gene are MDHEN and SYDVKM. This CDR3 is 16 amino acids long. J was trimmed by 2 bases and V by 2 bases; bases with no gene match: 7. The CDR3 region is CASSLVAAGAQETQYF. The CDR3 nucleotides are TGTGCCAGCAGTTTAGTGGCAGCGGGGGCTCAAGAGACCCAGTACTTC.

There are a few counts of this clone. CDR3 sequence: CAIRKGEVSPLHF. CDR3 DNA sequence: TGTGCCATCAGGAAAGGGGAGGTTTCACCCCTCCACTTT. The chain joins TRBV10-3 to TRBJ1-6; maybe TRBD1 (5 bases). The CDR3 sequence is 13 residues long. Trimming removed 6 bases at V and 9 bases at J, with 12 bases between. Per germline, CDR1 ENHRY and CDR2 SYGVKD.

The gene calls are TRBV6-1 and TRBJ2-5; no reliable D call. CDR3 size: 14 residues. V was shortened by 1 base and J by 3 bases, with 9 bases between the two germline ends. Germline CDR1 reads MNHNS; CDR2 reads SASEGT. CDR3 region: CASSEVSEEETQYF. CDR3 coding DNA: TGTGCCAGCAGTGAAGTAAGTGAGGAAGAGACCCAGTACTTC.

This clone showed up just once. The genes are TRBV29-1 and TRBJ1-5, with D possibly TRBD1 on 5 matching bases. The CDR3 consists of 13 residues. Trimming took 2 bases from V and 5 from J, leaving 10 bases between them. CDR1 and CDR2 (germline): SQVTM, ANQGSEA. CDR3 nucleotides: TGCAGCGTTGAATTGGGGGGGGATCAGCCCCAGCATTTT. Translating it yields CSVELGGDQPQHF.

The CDR3 loop is CASSLGQAPGEQYV. The CDR3 DNA follows: TGTGCCAGCAGCTTAGGCCAGGCCCCGGGAGAGCAGTACGTC. The chain links TRBV7-2 to TRBJ2-7, with D tentatively TRBD2 (5 bases). The V and J ends lost 1 base and 7 bases respectively, with 14 bases between them. The CDR3 is made up of 14 amino acids. CDR1 and CDR2 from the germline V gene are SGHTA and FQGNSA.

The chain carries TRBV20-1 and TRBJ1-2, with TRBD1 as a possible D gene (5 bases). Trimming pared 8 bases from V and 3 bases from J, leaving 7 bases between. The germline gives CDR1 DFQATT, CDR2 SNEGSKA (reference sequence). The length of the CDR3 is 10 residues. CDR3 sequence (DNA): TGCAGTACGGGGGACTATGGCTACACCTTC. Translation: CSTGDYGYTF.